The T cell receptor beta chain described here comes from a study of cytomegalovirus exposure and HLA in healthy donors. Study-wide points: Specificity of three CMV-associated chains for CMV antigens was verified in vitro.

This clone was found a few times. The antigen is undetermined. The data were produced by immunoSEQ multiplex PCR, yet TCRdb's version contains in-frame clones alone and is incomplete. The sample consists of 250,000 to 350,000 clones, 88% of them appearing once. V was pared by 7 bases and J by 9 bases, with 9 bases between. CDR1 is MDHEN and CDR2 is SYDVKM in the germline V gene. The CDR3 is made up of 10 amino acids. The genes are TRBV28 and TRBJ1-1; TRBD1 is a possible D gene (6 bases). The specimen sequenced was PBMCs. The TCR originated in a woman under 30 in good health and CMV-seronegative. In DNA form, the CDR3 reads TGTGCCAGCATTCAGGGGAAAGCTTTCTTT. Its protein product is CASIQGKAFF.